A single sample gave rise to the 19 T cell receptor beta chains below, sequenced in a study of blood T cells in healthy people across ages. A J-beta primer mix and a sample-barcoded 5' primer were used in a second PCR of roughly 7 to 12 cycles. TCRdb analysed the 5' RACE reads with MiXCR anew, one entry per CDR3 protein. The table has some 1,800,000 distinct CDR3 sequences, 39% seen once. Sequenced sample: blood. The receptors originated from a human donor in good health.

The chain is built from TRBV6-1 and TRBJ2-5, with D possibly being TRBD1 (6 bases). The CDR3 length is 15 residues. The germline V and J ends were trimmed by 5 bases and 0 bases, with 13 bases remaining between them. Germline lookup yields CDR1 MNHNS and CDR2 SASEGT. The CDR3 sequence is CASSTRYRDQETQYF. The CDR3 bases are TGTGCCAGCAGTACCCGCTACAGGGACCAAGAGACCCAGTACTTC.

The rearrangement links TRBV20-1 to TRBJ2-1; D may correspond to TRBD1 or TRBD2 (5 bases each). Per germline, CDR1 DFQATT and CDR2 SNEGSKA (reference sequence). The V end was cut by 5 bases, the J end by 5 bases, with 13 bases between. CDR3 length: 13 residues. CDR3 in amino acids: CSAERDANNEQFF. CDR3 nucleotides: TGCAGTGCTGAACGGGACGCCAACAATGAGCAGTTCTTC.

The rearrangement links TRBV6-5 to TRBJ2-1; D remains unclear. There are 15 residues in the CDR3. V was clipped by 8 bases and J by 0 bases, with 14 bases between them. Germline loops: CDR1 MNHEY, CDR2 SVGAGI. The CDR3 loop reads CASGMLKYSYNEQFF. The DNA for the CDR3 is TGTGCCAGCGGAATGTTGAAGTACTCCTACAATGAGCAGTTCTTC.

This clonotype has a count of ten or more. This chain joins TRBV3-1 and TRBJ2-4; 7 bases are a match to TRBD1. CDR1 and CDR2 from the germline V gene are LGHDT and YNNKEL (reference sequence). This CDR3 region has 14 residues. Unmatched junction bases numbered 3, after V lost 3 bases and J lost 4 bases. The CDR3 DNA reads as TGTGCCAGCAGCCAGTTGACAGGGAAAAACATTCAGTACTTC. Translated: CASSQLTGKNIQYF.

The chain has TRBV9 and TRBJ1-2; TRBD1 agrees at 8 bases. The CDR3 loop spans 16 amino acids. The trim removed 2 bases at V and 1 base at J, leaving 7 bases unmatched. Germline assignment: CDR1 SGDLS and CDR2 YYNGEE. The CDR3 nucleotides are TGTGCCAGCAGCGTGGGAATGGGACAGGATAACTATGGCTACACCTTC. Amino acids: CASSVGMGQDNYGYTF.

This clonotype was seen ten or more times. This chain links TRBV6-1 with TRBJ2-1; 8 bases align to TRBD2. The CDR3 runs 15 residues. Germline lookup yields CDR1 MNHNS and CDR2 SASEGT. Trimming removed 4 bases from V and 0 bases from J; junction bases left unmatched: 2. CDR3 in DNA: TGTGCCAGCAGTGGGGGGACTAGCTCCTACAATGAGCAGTTCTTC. Translation gives CASSGGTSSYNEQFF.

The chain is built from TRBV25-1 and TRBJ1-1, with 8 bases lining up with TRBD1. Trimming took 4 bases from V and 4 from J; bases not matched to a gene: 5. Germline lookup yields CDR1 MGHDK and CDR2 SYGVNS. This CDR3 spans 14 amino acids. The CDR3 region has the DNA TGTGCCAGCAGTGGCGACAGGGGAGGCACTGAAGCTTTCTTT. Translation: CASSGDRGGTEAFF.

There are many counts of this clonotype. V and J are TRBV20-1 and TRBJ2-7, with D possibly TRBD1 on 6 matching bases. The CDR3 covers 13 residues. CDR1 and CDR2 (germline): DFQATT, SNEGSKA (reference sequence). V was pared by 2 bases and J by 2 bases, with 10 bases between. CDR3 protein: CSARNPGAYEQYF. CDR3 in DNA: TGCAGTGCTAGAAACCCAGGGGCCTACGAGCAGTACTTC.

CDR3 DNA: TGTGCCAGCAGCTTAGGACCGCGGGGGGGCGGGCCAGATACGCAGTATTTT. Protein: CASSLGPRGGGPDTQYF. V is TRBV7-2 and J is TRBJ2-3; 9 bases fit TRBD2. The CDR3 loop spans 17 amino acids. V trimming: 1 base; J trimming: 4 bases; junction bases outside the gene matches: 9. CDR1 and CDR2 (germline): SGHTA, FQGNSA.

The V and J genes are TRBV6-5 and TRBJ1-2; 10 bases fit TRBD1. Looked up from germline, CDR1 is MNHEY and CDR2 is SVGAGI. The CDR3 totals 15 residues. V trimming: 2 bases; J trimming: 4 bases; junction bases outside the gene matches: 4. For the CDR3, the DNA is TGTGCCAGCAGTTACACGGACAGGGGGGGCTATGGCTACACCTTC. As protein: CASSYTDRGGYGYTF.

The CDR3 here is CASSNDRANTGELFF. The CDR3 nucleotides read TGCGCCAGCAGCAACGACAGGGCGAACACCGGGGAGCTGTTTTTT. The chain uses TRBV5-1 and TRBJ2-2, with 7 bases matching TRBD1. The V segment lost 4 bases and the J segment 0 bases; nucleotides outside the gene matches: 3. This CDR3 spans 15 amino acids. Germline V gene sequence: CDR1 SGHRS, CDR2 YFSETQ.

The rearrangement links TRBV18 to TRBJ1-5; 7 nucleotides match TRBD1. CDR3 length: 14 amino acids. V was clipped by 5 bases and J by 6 bases; unmatched bases: 7. Germline V gene data show CDR1 as KGHSH and CDR2 as LQKENI. Written as DNA, the CDR3 is TGTGCCAGCTCATTCACAGGGGCAGGTCAGCCCCAGCATTTT. Amino acids: CASSFTGAGQPQHF. Full variable domain (rest looked up from reference TRBV18 and TRBJ1-5): NAGVMQNPRHLVRRRGQEARLRCSPMKGHSHVYWYRQLPEEGLKFMVYLQKENIIDESGMPKERFSAEFPKEGPSILRIQQVVRGDSAAYFCASSFTGAGQPQHFGDGTRLSIL.

At least ten counts were recorded for this clonotype. The chain combines TRBV25-1 with TRBJ2-3, with D unclear. Trimming pared 3 bases from V and 6 bases from J, leaving 4 bases between. Germline CDR1 and CDR2: MGHDK and SYGVNS. The CDR3 contains 11 residues. In DNA, the CDR3 is TGTGCCAGCAGTGATGGGGATACGCAGTATTTT. It codes for CASSDGDTQYF.

CDR3 nucleotides: TGCAGTGCTAGAGATAGGACCGGGGGTAATGAAAAACTGTTTTTT. Translating it yields CSARDRTGGNEKLFF. V gene TRBV20-1 combines with J gene TRBJ1-4; weak D call: TRBD1 (5 bases). Germline V CDR1 and CDR2: DFQATT, SNEGSKA (reference sequence). The CDR3 contains 15 residues. V was trimmed by 0 bases and J by 4 bases, leaving 12 bases between them.

The chain combines TRBV5-5 with TRBJ1-2; the match to TRBD1 covers 10 bases. Per the germline V gene, CDR1 is SGHKS and CDR2 is YYEKEE (reference sequence). V was pared by 5 bases and J by 3 bases, with 7 bases of the junction left unmatched. The CDR3 is 15 residues long. This CDR3 is CASSPTGGIDYGYTF. CDR3 nucleotide sequence: TGTGCCAGCAGTCCGACAGGGGGCATAGACTATGGCTACACCTTC.

The rearrangement links TRBV5-6 to TRBJ1-5; a weak D match, TRBD1 (5 bases). Trimming removed 1 base from V and 6 bases from J, with 14 bases in between. Germline V gives CDR1 SGHDT, CDR2 YYEEEE. CDR3 length equals 15 residues. Here the CDR3 reads CASSLYQTEPQPQHF. CDR3 nucleotides: TGTGCCAGCAGCTTGTATCAGACAGAACCTCAGCCCCAGCATTTT.

V usage is TRBV6-2 or TRBV6-3 and J usage is TRBJ1-4, with D unresolved. Germline V gives CDR1 MNHEY, CDR2 SVGEGT. The CDR3 extends over 14 amino acids. V was trimmed by 7 bases and J by 0 bases, leaving 9 bases between them. CDR3 in amino acids: CASTRASTNEKLFF. Written as DNA, the CDR3 is TGTGCCAGCACCAGAGCATCAACTAATGAAAAACTGTTTTTT.

About this clonotype itself: Sequence at one end of the junction differs from germline and may be a read error. The chain recombines TRBV5-6 with TRBJ2-3; TRBD2 aligns across 8 bases. The CDR3 is 16 amino acids. Germline V gene lookup returns CDR1 SGHDT and CDR2 YYEEEE. The CDR3 DNA reads TGTGCCAGCGGCTTGGGGCTAGCGGGTAGCACAGATACGCAGTATTTT. This gives the protein CASGLGLAGSTDTQYF.

There are many counts of this clonotype. This rearrangement joins TRBV6-6 to TRBJ2-6, with unresolved D. Germline V lookup: CDR1 MNHNY, CDR2 SVGAGI (reference sequence). V lost 5 bases, J lost 0 bases, and 8 bases lay in between. CDR3 length equals 15 residues. CDR3 region: CASSQRYSGANVLTF. CDR3 nucleotide sequence: TGTGCCAGCAGTCAACGGTACTCTGGGGCCAACGTCCTGACTTTC.